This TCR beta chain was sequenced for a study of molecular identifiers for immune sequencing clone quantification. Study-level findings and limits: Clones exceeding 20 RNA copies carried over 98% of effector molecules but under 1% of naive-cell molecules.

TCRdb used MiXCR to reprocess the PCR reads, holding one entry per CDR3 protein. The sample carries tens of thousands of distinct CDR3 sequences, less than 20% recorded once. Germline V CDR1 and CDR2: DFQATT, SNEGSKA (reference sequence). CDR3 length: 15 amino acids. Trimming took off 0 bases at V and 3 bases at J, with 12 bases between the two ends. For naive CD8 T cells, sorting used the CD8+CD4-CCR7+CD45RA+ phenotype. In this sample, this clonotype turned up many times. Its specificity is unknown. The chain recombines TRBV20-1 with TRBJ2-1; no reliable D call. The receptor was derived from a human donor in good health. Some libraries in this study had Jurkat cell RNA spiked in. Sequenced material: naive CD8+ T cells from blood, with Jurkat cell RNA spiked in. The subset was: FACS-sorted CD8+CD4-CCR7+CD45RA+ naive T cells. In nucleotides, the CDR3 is TGCAGTGCTAGAGATCTTGAAGACAACTACAATGAGCAGTTCTTC. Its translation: CSARDLEDNYNEQFF.